This paragraph covers one TCR beta chain sequence. Sequenced by immunoSEQ multiplex PCR; TCRdb stores in-frame clones only, minus some. Among fewer than 150,000 clones listed, roughly 82% were seen once. This record comes from a study of cytomegalovirus exposure and HLA in healthy donors. A roughly 120-subject validation cohort, separate from the approximately 720-subject first cohort, supplied the donors. Trimming pared 4 bases from V and 7 bases from J, leaving 9 bases between. The germline V gene has CDR1 SGHDT and CDR2 YYEEEE. The CDR3 extends over 12 amino acids. The sequence came from a man aged 18 to 29 in good health and CMV-seronegative. The sequenced material came from PBMCs. This chain connects TRBV5-6 to TRBJ1-5; D gene unclear. CDR3 loop: CASSLGQQPQHF. The CDR3 DNA reads as TGTGCCAGCAGCCTGGGCCAGCAGCCCCAGCATTTT.